Described below is a single TCR beta chain sequence and its context. Its antigen is not known. The V end lost 1 base, the J end lost 7 bases, and 11 bases lay between the germline ends. Germline V gene lookup returns CDR1 SGHAT and CDR2 FQNNGV. The length of the CDR3 is 14 residues. Sequenced by immunoSEQ multiplex PCR; TCRdb stores in-frame clones only, minus some. The sample yields 160,000 or so clones, roughly 91% seen once. These data belong to a study of cytomegalovirus exposure and HLA in healthy donors. Overall study findings and caveats: Investigators reported more than 150 TCR beta chains as tied to cytomegalovirus. Testing in vitro showed three CMV-associated chains specific for CMV antigens. TCR clusters originating in the first cohort tended to co-occur in the roughly 120 validation repertoires, according to a later analysis.

Material: PBMCs. The J gene is TRBJ2-1, the V gene TRBV11-2; a possible D gene is TRBD1 (5 bases). This receptor was identified in a man in his late teens or twenties in good health and CMV-seronegative. Here the CDR3 DNA reads TGTGCCAGCAGCTTAGTCTCAGGGCGGAATGAGCAGTTCTTC. This sequence encodes CASSLVSGRNEQFF.